These 28 T cell receptor beta chains share one sample of origin, sequenced in a study of blood T cell repertoires in COVID-19. Method: immunoSEQ multiplex PCR; TCRdb's copy keeps in-frame clones and lacks some. The sample lists 45,000 to 55,000 clones; approximately 88% were seen once. What was sequenced was peripheral blood. These TCRs come from a human donor in a cohort sampled during active COVID-19.

The chain has TRBV7-2 and TRBJ2-5, with D possibly being TRBD1 (6 bases). The length of the CDR3 is 14 residues. V gave up 5 bases and J gave up 1 base, with 11 bases separating them. From germline, CDR1 is SGHTA and CDR2 FQGNSA. This CDR3 reads CASSLNRAQETQYF. The CDR3 region has the DNA TGTGCCAGCAGCCTCAACAGGGCCCAAGAGACCCAGTACTTC. Full variable domain (rest looked up from reference TRBV7-2 and TRBJ2-5): GAGVSQSPSNKVTEKGKDVELRCDPISGHTALYWYRQSLGQGLEFLIYFQGNSAPDKSGLPSDRFSAERTGGSVSTLTIQRTQQEDSAVYLCASSLNRAQETQYFGPGTRLLVL.

In DNA form, the CDR3 reads TGTGCCAGCAGCCCGGTAGCGAACACTGAAGCTTTCTTT. It codes for CASSPVANTEAFF. The rearrangement joins TRBV3-1 (or the pseudogene TRBV3-2) to TRBJ1-1; D unclear. V lost 4 bases and J 1 base, leaving 7 bases between the germline ends. Germline V gene lookup returns CDR1 LGHDT and CDR2 YNNKEL (reference sequence). CDR3 length: 13 amino acids.

This chain joins TRBV6-6 and TRBJ2-3, with TRBD1 identical over 10 bases. The CDR3 contains 16 residues. The V gene's germline CDR1 is MNHNY and CDR2 SVGAGI (reference sequence). V was clipped by 2 bases and J by 4 bases; unmatched bases: 6. Here the CDR3 DNA reads TGTGCCAGCAGTTACAGCACCGGGACAGGGGCAGATACGCAGTATTTT. It translates to CASSYSTGTGADTQYF.

The chain has TRBV7-2 and TRBJ1-2; no clear D. V lost 0 bases to trimming and J lost 8 bases, with 10 bases between them. CDR3 size: 13 residues. Per germline, CDR1 SGHTA and CDR2 FQGNSA. The CDR3 sequence: CASSLAQSRGYTF. CDR3 DNA: TGTGCCAGCAGCTTAGCACAGTCTCGCGGCTACACCTTC.

The J gene is TRBJ1-1, the V gene TRBV7-9, with unresolved D. Germline V lookup: CDR1 SEHNR, CDR2 FQNEAQ (reference sequence). The CDR3 length is 13 residues. V was trimmed by 1 base and J by 1 base, leaving 4 bases between them. CDR3 protein: CASSLGENTEAFF. The CDR3 DNA is TGTGCCAGCAGCTTAGGAGAGAACACTGAAGCTTTCTTT.

The chain links TRBV3-1 (or the pseudogene TRBV3-2) to TRBJ2-5; D not resolved. Trimming pared 0 bases from V and 3 bases from J, leaving 8 bases between. CDR1 is LGHDT and CDR2 is YNNKEL in the germline V gene (reference sequence). The CDR3 totals 14 residues. The CDR3 here is CASSQEIREETQYF. CDR3 bases: TGTGCCAGCAGCCAAGAAATCCGGGAAGAGACCCAGTACTTC.

The chain recombines TRBV3-1 (or the pseudogene TRBV3-2) with TRBJ1-1, with TRBD1 matching over 10 bases. Germline V CDR1 and CDR2: LGHDT, YNNKEL (reference sequence). The CDR3 has 15 residues. Unmatched junction bases numbered 7, after V lost 4 bases and J lost 5 bases. CDR3 in DNA: TGTGCCAGCAGCCCTCGGACAGGGGGGAATACTGAAGCTTTCTTT. As protein: CASSPRTGGNTEAFF.

The chain employs TRBV5-1 and TRBJ1-1; no clear D. Germline lookup yields CDR1 SGHRS and CDR2 YFSETQ. Trimming pared 4 bases from V and 0 bases from J, leaving 10 bases between. There are 14 residues in the CDR3. In DNA form, the CDR3 reads TGCGCCAGCAGCCGTTCGGGGATGAACACTGAAGCTTTCTTT. This translates into CASSRSGMNTEAFF.

The chain recombines TRBV18 with TRBJ2-7; 12 bases fit TRBD1. There are 14 residues in the CDR3. Germline V gives CDR1 KGHSH, CDR2 LQKENI. Trimming removed 5 bases from V and 7 bases from J; junction bases left unmatched: 6. The CDR3 DNA follows: TGTGCCAGCTCAACCGGGACAGGGGGCGAGGAGCAGTACTTC. Translated: CASSTGTGGEEQYF.

This CDR3 is CASSQFLGQRNSPLHF. The CDR3 DNA follows: TGCGCCAGCAGTCAATTCCTGGGACAGCGTAATTCACCCCTCCACTTT. The chain has TRBV23-1 and TRBJ1-6; TRBD1 matches 7 bases. TRBV23-1 is given ORF status, its function remaining uncertain. Trimming took 1 base from V and 6 from J; bases not matched to a gene: 6. The CDR3 runs to 16 residues.

The chain's CDR3 is CASSLPRRGAGGNTEAFF. CDR3 nucleotide sequence: TGTGCCAGCAGCTTACCACGGAGGGGGGCAGGGGGGAACACTGAAGCTTTCTTT. The rearrangement joins TRBV7-6 to TRBJ1-1, with TRBD1 matching over 7 bases. The length of the CDR3 is 18 residues. V was pared by 2 bases and J by 1 base, with 13 bases of the junction left unmatched. The germline CDR1 and CDR2 sequences are SGHVS and FNYEAQ. Variable domain in full (rest from reference TRBV7-6 and TRBJ1-1): GAGVSQSPRYKVTKRGQDVALRCDPISGHVSLYWYRQALGQGPEFLTYFNYEAQQDKSGLPNDRFSAERPEGSISTLTIQRTEQRDSAMYRCASSLPRRGAGGNTEAFFGQGTRLTVV.

The chain recombines TRBV2 with TRBJ2-1, with 8 bases fitting TRBD1. The CDR3 has 15 amino acids. CDR1 SNHLY and CDR2 FYNNEI come from the germline V gene. V dropped 5 bases and J dropped 6; count of bases not matched to a gene: 9. Written as DNA, the CDR3 is TGTGCCAGCAGTACCTCCGGGACAGGTGGCAATGAGCAGTTCTTC. Translated, it gives CASSTSGTGGNEQFF. Full variable domain (outside the CDR3, taken from reference TRBV2 and TRBJ2-1): EPEVTQTPSHQVTQMGQEVILRCVPISNHLYFYWYRQILGQKVEFLVSFYNNEISEKSEIFDDQFSVERPDGSNFTLKIRSTKLEDSAMYFCASSTSGTGGNEQFFGPGTRLTVL.

The rearrangement uses TRBV7-2 and TRBJ1-5; 7 bases are shared with TRBD1. CDR1 SGHTA and CDR2 FQGNSA come from the germline V gene. V shed 5 bases and J 2 bases; nucleotides not matched to a gene: 3. The CDR3 consists of 14 residues. The CDR3 is CASSRDSRNQPQHF. The DNA for the CDR3 is TGTGCCAGCAGCCGGGACAGCCGCAATCAGCCCCAGCATTTT. The whole variable domain, filled in from reference TRBV7-2 and TRBJ1-5, reads GAGVSQSPSNKVTEKGKDVELRCDPISGHTALYWYRQSLGQGLEFLIYFQGNSAPDKSGLPSDRFSAERTGGSVSTLTIQRTQQEDSAVYLCASSRDSRNQPQHFGDGTRLSIL.

The genes are TRBV7-9 and TRBJ2-7; D may be TRBD1 (5 bases). V was trimmed by 2 bases and J by 3 bases, leaving 17 bases between them. The CDR3 has 16 residues. Germline V gene sequence: CDR1 SEHNR, CDR2 FQNEAQ (reference sequence). As DNA, the CDR3 is TGTGCCAGCAGCTTAATCCCTCAGGGTCCCCTCTACGAGCAGTACTTC. Translating it yields CASSLIPQGPLYEQYF.

The rearrangement uses TRBV10-3 and TRBJ1-2; D remains unclear. This CDR3 is built from 16 residues. With 0 bases removed from V and 7 bases from J, the gap between germline ends came to 18 bases. Germline V lookup: CDR1 ENHRY, CDR2 SYGVKD. As DNA, the CDR3 is TGTGCCATCAGTGAGTCCCGGTTGAGCGGGAGGCGTGGCTACACCTTC. The encoded protein is CAISESRLSGRRGYTF.

The rearrangement joins TRBV6-5 to TRBJ2-7; tentative D call: TRBD2 (5 bases). The germline V and J ends were trimmed by 6 bases and 4 bases, with 13 bases remaining between them. CDR1 is MNHEY, CDR2 SVGAGI, per germline. The CDR3 spans 13 residues. The DNA of the CDR3 is TGTGCCAGCAGAACGACGGGATTTTACGAGCAGTACTTC. Translated, it gives CASRTTGFYEQYF.

The chain combines TRBV6-1 with TRBJ1-1; D is perhaps TRBD1 (5 bases). Germline values: CDR1 MNHNS, CDR2 SASEGT. V gave up 2 bases and J gave up 3 bases, with 10 bases separating them. The CDR3 length is 14 residues. The CDR3 DNA reads as TGTGCCAGCAGTGAAACAGGAAGATACACTGAAGCTTTCTTT. Translation: CASSETGRYTEAFF.

V gene TRBV5-8 combines with J gene TRBJ2-1, with TRBD2 as a possible D gene (6 bases). V was shortened by 5 bases and J by 4 bases, with 13 bases between the two germline ends. The CDR3 runs to 14 residues. The germline gives CDR1 SGHTS, CDR2 YDEGEE. The CDR3 DNA reads TGTGCCAGCAGTATACGGGAGAATTACAATGAGCAGTTCTTC. This codes for CASSIRENYNEQFF.

The chain's CDR3 is CASSILHVNTEAFF. CDR3 nucleotides: TGTGCCAGTAGTATATTACACGTGAACACTGAAGCTTTCTTT. V is TRBV19 and J is TRBJ1-1; D gene ambiguous. The V end was cut by 2 bases, the J end by 0 bases, with 7 bases between. Germline-derived CDR1 and CDR2 are LNHDA and SQIVND (reference sequence). The CDR3 is 14 residues long.

The gene calls are TRBV28 and TRBJ1-2, with D hard to call. V was cut by 3 bases and J by 4 bases, with 9 bases left in between. CDR3 length: 13 amino acids. Germline lookup yields CDR1 MDHEN and CDR2 SYDVKM. CDR3 bases: TGTGCCAGCAGTTTGAAGAGCCTCTATGGCTACACCTTC. Translated: CASSLKSLYGYTF.

The chain combines TRBV11-2 with TRBJ2-5; D may be TRBD2 (6 bases). CDR1 is SGHAT, CDR2 FQNNGV, per germline. V lost 5 bases, J lost 4 bases, and 20 bases lay in between. The length of the CDR3 is 16 residues. The CDR3 loop reads CASSLQPTSSGETQYF. The CDR3 nucleotides are TGTGCCAGCAGCCTCCAACCCACTAGCTCCGGAGAGACCCAGTACTTC.

This chain joins TRBV6-6 and TRBJ1-4; TRBD1 is a possible D gene (5 bases). The CDR3 spans 14 residues. From germline, CDR1 is MNHNY and CDR2 SVGAGI (reference sequence). With 2 bases removed from V and 10 bases from J, the gap between germline ends came to 14 bases. The CDR3 protein is CASSYEGTRGKLFF. The CDR3 DNA sequence: TGTGCCAGCAGTTACGAGGGGACTCGCGGAAAACTGTTTTTT.

The chain uses TRBV5-8 and TRBJ2-2; possible D gene TRBD2, 7 bases. V dropped 3 bases and J dropped 0 bases, with 15 bases sitting between them. The CDR3 spans 17 residues. CDR1 and CDR2 from the germline V gene are SGHTS and YDEGEE. The CDR3 sequence: CASSWGGVGTNTGELFF. CDR3 bases: TGTGCCAGCAGCTGGGGGGGCGTAGGAACGAACACCGGGGAGCTGTTTTTT. The full variable domain, with the rest looked up from reference TRBV5-8 and TRBJ2-2, is EAGVTQSPTHLIKTRGQQATLRCSPISGHTSVYWYQQALGLGLQFLLWYDEGEERNRGNFPPRFSGRQFPNYSSELNVNALELEDSALYLCASSWGGVGTNTGELFFGEGSRLTVL.

This clone was found once. This chain links TRBV7-2 with TRBJ2-3; no definite D call. V lost 3 bases and J 4 bases, leaving 5 bases between the germline ends. This CDR3 is 12 amino acids long. Germline V gene lookup returns CDR1 SGHTA and CDR2 FQGNSA. The CDR3 is CASSFVPDTQYF. The CDR3 nucleotides are TGTGCCAGCAGCTTCGTCCCAGATACGCAGTATTTT.

The chain recombines TRBV11-2 with TRBJ2-7, with 12 bases lining up with TRBD2. Germline V gene sequence: CDR1 SGHAT, CDR2 FQNNGV. The V and J ends lost 4 bases and 5 bases, in that order; junction bases with no gene match: 12. CDR3 length equals 17 residues. CDR3 residues: CASSSAATSGRGNEQYF. In nucleotides, the CDR3 is TGTGCCAGCAGCTCCGCAGCGACTAGCGGGAGAGGCAACGAGCAGTACTTC.

The chain combines TRBV6-1 with TRBJ1-2; 7 bases map to TRBD1. V lost 0 bases, J lost 4 bases, and 17 bases stayed unmatched. Germline CDR1 reads MNHNS; CDR2 reads SASEGT. The CDR3 has 19 residues. CDR3 sequence (DNA): TGTGCCAGCAGTGAAGCGCTGGGGGCAGGGGGTAAGCGGTCCTATGGCTACACCTTC. Protein: CASSEALGAGGKRSYGYTF.

The chain has TRBV5-1 and TRBJ2-2, with 9 positions matching TRBD1. The germline CDR1 and CDR2 sequences are SGHRS and YFSETQ. The CDR3 length is 13 residues. V lost 5 bases and J lost 4; bases outside the gene matches: 0. CDR3 in DNA: TGCGCCAGCAGGACAGGGGGCACCGGGGAGCTGTTTTTT. It encodes CASRTGGTGELFF.

The chain has TRBV6-5 and TRBJ2-5, with a weak D call TRBD2 (6 bases). This CDR3 is 11 amino acids long. Looked up from germline, CDR1 is MNHEY and CDR2 is SVGAGI. V was clipped by 6 bases and J by 5 bases, with 7 bases between them. CDR3 DNA sequence: TGTGCCAGCAGCGGGGGTGAGACCCAGTACTTC. It encodes CASSGGETQYF.